This T cell receptor (beta chain) was sequenced for a study of T cell responses to AZD1222 COVID-19 vaccine. At the level of the study: Pooled samples include second doses given at about 4 or 12 weeks. Whole-study results and caveats: When two AZD1222 doses had been given, Spike-specific TCR breadth and depth rose.

The J segment lost 6 bases and the V segment lost 5 bases, leaving 10 bases of the junction unmatched. CDR3 length: 14 residues. CDR1 and CDR2 from the germline V gene are SEHNR and FQNEAQ (reference sequence). The assay was immunoSEQ multiplex PCR, and TCRdb's table has in-frame clones only and misses some. The sample shows 150,000 or so clones, 92% of them seen only once. A remark on this clone: Its antigen is as yet unknown.

The clonotype originates from an adult in good health. The chain combines TRBV7-9 with TRBJ2-7; 7 bases map to TRBD2. The sample here was peripheral blood, taken on day 0 of AZD1222 vaccination. CDR3 DNA: TGTGCCAGCAGCCGTGGACTAGAGGGCGGCGAGCAGTACTTC. This sequence encodes CASSRGLEGGEQYF.